The sequence of this T cell receptor (beta chain) was determined in a study of shared clonotypes between healthy human individuals. The study's findings and limits: Generally, estimated richness proved larger in naive subsets than it did in memory subsets.

CD4+ cells underwent separation, giving CD45RA+ naive and CD45RA-negative memory subsets. Per the germline V gene, CDR1 is SNHLY and CDR2 is FYNNEI. Trimming cost V 4 bases and J 4 bases, with 10 bases left between them. The CDR3 is 13 amino acids. Sequencing used immunoSEQ multiplex PCR; TCRdb keeps in-frame clones, though not all of them. The repertoire consists of about 1.1 million clones, with 75% to 85% occurring once and the leading ten covering about 0.52%. On this clone itself: What it recognizes is unknown.

The sample consisted of memory CD4+ T cells from PBMCs. Stated subset: CD45RA-negative fraction. This TCR was sampled from a man aged 18 to 30 in good health. Some clones in this sample may be carry-over from other donors' samples. The chain recombines TRBV2 with TRBJ1-1; D remains ambiguous. Here the CDR3 reads CASSGLGFTEAFF. In DNA form, the CDR3 reads TGTGCCAGCAGTGGACTCGGATTCACTGAAGCTTTCTTT.